The 19 T cell receptor beta chains reported below all come from one sample, sequenced in a study of blood T cell repertoires in COVID-19. Assay used: immunoSEQ multiplex PCR; TCRdb lists only in-frame clones, some missing. The sample holds over 200,000 clones; around four fifths are singletons and the top ten take roughly 8.7%. The sequencing input was peripheral blood. The receptors were gathered from a man in his forties with active or convalescent COVID-19.

The chain couples TRBV30 to TRBJ1-1, with no clear D. CDR3 length: 11 residues. V lost 0 bases to trimming and J lost 7 bases, with 6 bases between them. Germline V CDR1 and CDR2: GTSNPN, SVGIG (reference sequence). The CDR3 region has the DNA TGTGCCTGGAGTGTTAGATATGAAGCTTTCTTT. This sequence encodes CAWSVRYEAFF. Looking up the rest from reference TRBV30 and TRBJ1-1 gives the full variable domain: SQTIHQWPATLVQPVGSPLSLECTVEGTSNPNLYWYRQAAGRGLQLLFYSVGIGQISSEVPQNLSASRPQDRQFILSSKKLLLSDSGFYLCAWSVRYEAFFGQGTRLTVV.

The chain uses TRBV30 and TRBJ1-1, with D possibly matching TRBD1 (6 bases). The CDR3 is 22 residues long. CDR1 is GTSNPN, CDR2 SVGIG, per germline (reference sequence). V gave up 4 bases and J gave up 2 bases, with 38 bases separating them. The CDR3 sequence: CAWIRLIPARMASGEVNTEAFF. In DNA, the CDR3 is TGTGCCTGGATTAGGCTAATACCGGCCAGAATGGCGTCAGGGGAAGTTAACACTGAAGCTTTCTTT.

The chain joins TRBV11-3 to TRBJ2-1, with D possibly matching TRBD2 (6 bases). The CDR3 runs 18 residues. Germline CDR1 and CDR2: SGHNT and YENEEA. V dropped 5 bases and J dropped 4 bases, with 24 bases sitting between them. The CDR3 DNA reads TGTGCCAGCAGCCCTCCCCGGGGGTCAAAGGAGCTTTACAATGAGCAGTTCTTC. It yields the protein CASSPPRGSKELYNEQFF.

The chain couples TRBV30 to TRBJ1-1; possibly TRBD1 for D (5 bases). Trimming pared 5 bases from V and 3 bases from J, leaving 16 bases between. This CDR3 is built from 14 residues. In germline, CDR1 is GTSNPN, CDR2 SVGIG (reference sequence). This chain's CDR3 is CAWGRGGMDTEAFF. CDR3 coding DNA: TGTGCCTGGGGACGTGGGGGGATGGACACTGAAGCTTTCTTT.

The rearrangement links TRBV9 to TRBJ2-3; perhaps TRBD2 as D (6 bases). The CDR3 consists of 15 residues. In germline, CDR1 is SGDLS, CDR2 YYNGEE. V was pared by 5 bases and J by 0 bases, with 13 bases between. The CDR3 reads CASRGGTSSTDTQYF. DNA of the CDR3: TGTGCCAGCAGGGGAGGAACTTCTAGCACAGATACGCAGTATTTT.

The rearrangement links TRBV28 to TRBJ1-2, with 9 bases lining up with TRBD1. Germline CDR1 is MDHEN and CDR2 is SYDVKM. V trimming: 10 bases; J trimming: 6 bases; junction bases outside the gene matches: 12. CDR3 length: 14 amino acids. The CDR3 sequence: CATIDGTGFDGYTF. For the CDR3, the DNA is TGTGCCACCATCGACGGGACAGGGTTCGATGGCTACACCTTC.

This chain links TRBV5-1 with TRBJ1-2; D is uncertain. The germline V gene has CDR1 SGHRS and CDR2 YFSETQ. The V end lost 0 bases, the J end lost 9 bases, and 12 bases lay between the germline ends. This CDR3 has 13 residues. Here the CDR3 reads CASSLGEAGRYTF. The DNA for the CDR3 is TGCGCCAGCAGCTTGGGGGAGGCAGGCCGCTACACCTTC.

This chain uses TRBV18 with TRBJ1-5; D not certain. V lost 2 bases to trimming and J lost 3 bases, with 11 bases between them. Germline CDR1 is KGHSH and CDR2 is LQKENI. There are 15 residues in the CDR3. CDR3 DNA: TGTGCCAGCTCACCAGAAGCCGGGGTCAATCAGCCCCAGCATTTT. Its protein is CASSPEAGVNQPQHF.

The rearrangement uses TRBV5-1 and TRBJ1-1; TRBD1 agrees at 7 bases. V trimming: 1 base; J trimming: 5 bases; junction bases outside the gene matches: 8. This CDR3 comprises 15 residues. The germline CDR1 and CDR2 sequences are SGHRS and YFSETQ. CDR3 in amino acids: CASSLRQGTRTEAFF. DNA for the CDR3: TGCGCCAGCAGCTTGCGACAGGGTACGAGGACTGAAGCTTTCTTT.

This clone was seen once. V is TRBV29-1 and J is TRBJ2-5, with 9 bases lining up with TRBD2. Germline assignment: CDR1 SQVTM and CDR2 ANQGSEA. Losses at the gene ends were 3 bases for V and 1 base for J; bases not matched to a gene: 3. The CDR3 sequence is 14 residues long. CDR3: CSVEIAGAQETQYF. In DNA, the CDR3 is TGCAGCGTTGAGATAGCGGGGGCCCAAGAGACCCAGTACTTC.

The CDR3 DNA follows: TGCGCCAGCAGCCAAGAGGGGACAGGCCTGGGTTCACCCCTCCACTTT. Residues: CASSQEGTGLGSPLHF. The chain links TRBV4-3 to TRBJ1-6, with 8 bases that match TRBD1. V was pared by 0 bases and J by 9 bases, with 7 bases of the junction left unmatched. The CDR3 extends over 16 amino acids. Germline V gives CDR1 LGHNA, CDR2 YSLEER.

The chain carries TRBV5-5 and TRBJ1-6; TRBD1 agrees at 7 bases. The V gene's germline CDR1 is SGHKS and CDR2 YYEKEE (reference sequence). CDR3 length: 16 residues. With V trimmed by 4 bases and J by 5 bases, 9 bases remained unmatched. As DNA, the CDR3 is TGTGCCAGCAGCCTTTTTAGGGGGACAGATAATTCACCCCTCCACTTT. Its protein product is CASSLFRGTDNSPLHF.

The rearrangement uses TRBV6-5 and TRBJ1-2, with a weak D call TRBD1 (5 bases). This CDR3 has 13 amino acids. V shed 4 bases and J shed 8 bases, with 14 bases lying between them. From germline, CDR1 is MNHEY and CDR2 SVGAGI. DNA of the CDR3: TGTGCCAGCAGTTTAATCCAGGGATACGGCTACACCTTC. Translated: CASSLIQGYGYTF.

This clone was recorded only once. The CDR3 loop is CASSLGAGDGAEQYF. CDR3 bases: TGTGCCAGCAGCTTAGGCGCGGGAGATGGGGCCGAGCAGTACTTC. The genes are TRBV7-9 and TRBJ2-7, with 7 bases lining up with TRBD2. V was clipped by 1 base and J by 6 bases; unmatched bases: 9. CDR1 and CDR2 from the germline V gene are SEHNR and FQNEAQ (reference sequence). The CDR3 sequence is 15 residues long.

The chain joins TRBV10-3 to TRBJ1-5; 9 nucleotides match TRBD1. The CDR3 extends over 13 amino acids. J lost 7 bases, V lost 4 bases, and 2 bases had no gene match. Germline-derived CDR1 and CDR2 are ENHRY and SYGVKD. CDR3 amino acids: CAISGTGEQPQHF. The CDR3 coding sequence is TGTGCCATCAGTGGGACAGGGGAACAGCCCCAGCATTTT.

This clone was observed once. V gene TRBV4-1 combines with J gene TRBJ2-5, with 10 bases aligning to TRBD1. This CDR3 comprises 17 residues. CDR1 and CDR2 (germline): MGHRA, YSYEKL. The V gene end was trimmed by 0 bases and the J gene end by 7 bases; junction bases not matched to a gene: 11. The CDR3 DNA reads as TGCGCCAGCAGCCAAGAAACACCGGGACAGGGGCTTAGGACCCAGTACTTC. Its protein product is CASSQETPGQGLRTQYF.

This clone was recorded once. Its ends do not fully match the called genes, so a read error is possible. V gene TRBV7-7 combines with J gene TRBJ2-1; 10 nucleotides align to TRBD2. The V gene's germline CDR1 is SSHAT and CDR2 FNYEAQ (reference sequence). This CDR3 contains 15 residues. CDR3 region: CASSLGGTSANEQFF. In DNA form, the CDR3 reads TGTGCTAGCAGCTTAGGCGGGACTAGCGCCAATGAGCAGTTCTTC. The whole variable domain, filled in from reference TRBV7-7 and TRBJ2-1, reads GAGVSQSPRYKVTKRGQDVTLRCDPISSHATLYWYQQALGQGPEFLTYFNYEAQPDKSGLPSDRFSAERPEGSISTLTIQRTEQRDSAMYRCASSLGGTSANEQFFGPGTRLTVL.

The rearrangement joins TRBV7-9 to TRBJ1-4; 10 nucleotides align to TRBD1. Germline V gives CDR1 SEHNR, CDR2 FQNEAQ (reference sequence). This CDR3 is 14 amino acids long. The J segment lost 7 bases and the V segment lost 5 bases, leaving 4 bases of the junction unmatched. The CDR3 protein is CASSGDRGSEKLFF. In nucleotides, the CDR3 is TGTGCCAGCAGCGGGGACAGGGGAAGTGAAAAACTGTTTTTT.

The rearrangement joins TRBV5-1 to TRBJ2-5; a weak D match, TRBD2 (6 bases). V was cut by 4 bases and J by 4 bases, with 11 bases left in between. The length of the CDR3 is 13 residues. Germline lookup yields CDR1 SGHRS and CDR2 YFSETQ. The CDR3 region has the DNA TGCGCCAGCAGCAGGGGAGGAGGAGAGACCCAGTACTTC. This codes for CASSRGGGETQYF.